These T cell receptor beta chains were read from a single sample in a study of blood T cell repertoires in COVID-19. Method: immunoSEQ multiplex PCR; TCRdb's copy keeps in-frame clones and lacks some. This table holds approximately 330,000 clones, 90% found once. Sequencing was done on a sample of peripheral blood. Every receptor here comes from a woman aged 40-49 years with COVID-19, enrolled during active disease. Both conserved end residues are part of each CDR3. A D gene is named only where the DNA matches it firmly. A clone size is listed for some rows: how often the clone was seen (once, few, many), or a class if it is expanded.

D gene | clone size | J gene | V gene | CDR3 protein | CDR3 DNA
. | . | TRBJ1-6 | TRBV21-1 | CASSKCLTSCVYNSPLHF | TGTGCCAGCAGCAAATGCCTGACATCGTGTGTGTATAATTCACCCCTCCACTTT
. | . | TRBJ2-3 | TRBV7-3 | CASSQSGASTDTQYF | TGTGCCAGCAGCCAAAGCGGAGCGAGCACAGATACGCAGTATTTT
TRBD1 | . | TRBJ2-5 | TRBV19 | CASSVGPGTDETQYF | TGTGCCAGTAGTGTAGGACCCGGGACAGACGAGACCCAGTACTTC
. | . | TRBJ1-6 | TRBV5-1 | CASSPYSGGASNSPLHF | TGCGCCAGCAGCCCCTACTCGGGGGGGGCAAGCAATTCACCCCTCCACTTT
. | . | TRBJ1-1 | TRBV2 | CASSEAHVGNTEAFF | TGTGCCAGCAGTGAAGCACATGTTGGGAACACTGAAGCTTTCTTT
TRBD1 | . | TRBJ1-2 | TRBV10-3 | CAITPDRGGYTF | TGTGCCATCACGCCGGACAGGGGCGGCTACACCTTC
TRBD1 | once | TRBJ2-1 | TRBV6-5 | CASGRQGAYNEQFF | TGTGCCAGCGGAAGACAGGGGGCTTACAATGAGCAGTTCTTC
. | . | TRBJ2-7 | TRBV27 | CASSPLRGAPYEQYF | TGTGCCAGCAGTCCCTTACGTGGGGCGCCCTACGAGCAGTACTTC
TRBD2 | . | TRBJ2-3 | TRBV11-3 | CASSSGTSGSDTQYF | TGTGCCAGCAGCTCTGGGACTAGCGGGAGTGACACGCAGTATTTT
. | . | TRBJ2-1 | TRBV5-1 | CASSLASINEQFF | TGCGCCAGCAGCTTGGCGTCTATCAATGAGCAGTTCTTC
. | . | TRBJ1-1 | TRBV5-4 | CASSLPFREGMNTEAFF | TGTGCCAGCAGCTTGCCCTTCAGGGAGGGGATGAACACTGAAGCTTTCTTT
. | . | TRBJ1-2 | TRBV30 | CAWSSVRNGYTF | TGTGCCTGGAGTTCAGTGAGGAATGGCTACACCTTC
TRBD1 | . | TRBJ1-2 | TRBV18 | CASSPNRDSQDTF | TGTGCCAGCTCACCAAACCGGGACAGTCAAGACACCTTC
TRBD1 | . | TRBJ1-5 | TRBV30 | CAWSKTGDQPQHF | TGTGCCTGGAGCAAGACAGGGGATCAGCCCCAGCATTTT
TRBD1 | . | TRBJ1-2 | TRBV4-2 | CASSRTGGRYGYTF | TGTGCCAGCAGCCGAACAGGGGGGAGGTATGGCTACACCTTC
TRBD2 | . | TRBJ2-7 | TRBV19 | CASNEREGYEQYF | TGTGCCAGTAATGAGCGGGAGGGCTACGAGCAGTACTTC
. | . | TRBJ1-1 | TRBV29-1 | CSVGPGGPTEAFF | TGCAGCGTTGGTCCTGGGGGCCCCACTGAAGCTTTCTTT
TRBD1 | once | TRBJ1-2 | TRBV28 | CASSLYGRTGAGGYTF | TGTGCCAGCAGTTTATACGGCCGGACAGGGGCAGGTGGCTACACCTTC
TRBD1 | . | TRBJ2-1 | TRBV7-8 | CASSPWEQGLDEQFF | TGTGCCAGCAGCCCTTGGGAACAGGGGCTGGATGAGCAGTTCTTC
TRBD1 | . | TRBJ2-1 | TRBV7-9 | CASRPTGQKSNEQFF | TGTGCCAGTCGGCCAACGGGACAGAAATCTAATGAGCAGTTCTTC
. | . | TRBJ2-7 | TRBV20-1 | CSASTTSPYEQYF | TGCAGTGCTAGTACTACCTCCCCCTACGAGCAGTACTTC
. | . | TRBJ2-1 | TRBV14 | CASSQEIISGVYNEQFF | TGTGCCAGCAGCCAAGAAATCATATCCGGGGTCTACAATGAGCAGTTCTTC
. | . | TRBJ1-1 | TRBV4-3 | CASSLQVNTEAFF | TGCGCCAGCAGCCTACAGGTGAACACTGAAGCTTTCTTT
TRBD2 | . | TRBJ2-3 | TRBV9 | CASSGLAVSTDTQYF | TGTGCCAGCAGCGGACTAGCGGTGTCCACAGATACGCAGTATTTT
. | . | TRBJ2-7 | TRBV3-1/TRBV3-2 | CASSQGGGITYEQYF | TGTGCCAGCAGCCAAGGAGGAGGGATTACCTACGAGCAGTACTTC
. | . | TRBJ1-1 | TRBV14 | CASSRNTGGDTEAFF | TGTGCCAGCAGCCGGAATACGGGGGGGGACACTGAAGCTTTCTTT
TRBD1 | . | TRBJ1-4 | TRBV9 | CASSVTTGTGEKLFF | TGTGCCAGCAGCGTAACTACCGGGACAGGCGAAAAACTGTTTTTT
. | . | TRBJ2-2 | TRBV5-1 | CASSSLPYGYANTGELFF | TGCGCCAGCAGCTCCCTACCCTACGGTTACGCGAACACCGGGGAGCTGTTTTTT
TRBD2 | . | TRBJ2-2 | TRBV5-6 | CASSLIRGRAVGELFF | TGTGCCAGCAGCTTAATTCGCGGGAGGGCCGTTGGGGAGCTGTTTTTT
TRBD1 | . | TRBJ1-6 | TRBV5-1 | CASTPGGGSPLHF | TGCGCCAGCACCCCAGGGGGAGGATCACCCCTCCACTTT
. | . | TRBJ1-1 | TRBV6-5 | CASSYSGLKNTEAFF | TGTGCCAGCAGTTACTCGGGACTCAAGAACACTGAAGCTTTCTTT
TRBD1 | . | TRBJ1-2 | TRBV5-6 | CASSLGGTGGASYTF | TGTGCCAGCAGCTTGGGAGGGACAGGGGGCGCCAGCTACACCTTC
. | . | TRBJ1-1 | TRBV28 | CASSLEAGGTEAFF | TGTGCCAGCAGTTTAGAGGCGGGGGGCACTGAAGCTTTCTTT
. | . | TRBJ2-1 | TRBV4-2 | CASSQADRDYNEQFF | TGTGCCAGCAGCCAAGCGGACAGAGACTACAATGAGCAGTTCTTC
. | . | TRBJ2-7 | TRBV15 | CATSRAGQGYEQYF | TGTGCCACCAGCAGAGCTGGGCAGGGCTACGAGCAGTACTTC
. | . | TRBJ1-5 | TRBV6-5 | CASSSMAGQPQHF | TGTGCCAGCAGTTCCATGGCGGGTCAGCCCCAGCATTTT
TRBD1 | . | TRBJ2-7 | TRBV6-1 | CASSEASLVRSDRVYEQYF | TGTGCCAGCAGTGAAGCTAGTTTGGTGCGTTCGGACAGGGTCTACGAGCAGTACTTC
. | . | TRBJ1-2 | TRBV5-4 | CASSEPSWGRGTYGYTF | TGTGCCAGCAGCGAACCTAGTTGGGGCCGCGGGACCTATGGCTACACCTTC
. | . | TRBJ2-7 | TRBV30 | CAWSRTVYEQYF | TGTGCCTGGAGTAGGACAGTGTACGAGCAGTACTTC
TRBD2 | . | TRBJ2-7 | TRBV9 | CASSEGGTSGYEQYF | TGTGCCAGCAGCGAGGGAGGGACTAGCGGGTACGAGCAGTACTTC
TRBD1 | . | TRBJ1-5 | TRBV30 | CAWTDRSGNQPQHF | TGTGCCTGGACGGACAGGAGCGGCAATCAGCCCCAGCATTTT
. | . | TRBJ2-3 | TRBV7-2 | CASSRSTDTQYF | TGTGCCAGCAGCCGTAGCACAGATACGCAGTATTTT
TRBD1 | once | TRBJ2-3 | TRBV10-3 | CAISYRGTDTQYF | TGTGCCATCAGTTACAGGGGAACAGATACGCAGTATTTT
. | . | TRBJ1-6 | TRBV7-8 | CASSLAGGGTRNSPLHF | TGTGCCAGCAGCTTAGCCGGGGGGGGGACCAGGAATTCACCCCTCCACTTT
. | . | TRBJ1-6 | TRBV18 | CASSPPWGQNSPLHF | TGTGCCAGCTCACCACCGTGGGGGCAAAATTCACCCCTCCACTTT
TRBD1 | . | TRBJ2-1 | TRBV20-1 | CSASPGTGGDEQFF | TGCAGTGCTAGTCCCGGGACAGGGGGGGATGAGCAGTTCTTC
TRBD1 | . | TRBJ1-4 | TRBV11-2 | CASSLDPGTDEKLFF | TGTGCCAGCAGCTTAGATCCCGGGACAGATGAAAAACTGTTTTTT
TRBD1 | . | TRBJ2-1 | TRBV15 | CATSRRTGGSYNEQFF | TGTGCCACCAGCAGACGGACAGGGGGGTCCTACAATGAGCAGTTCTTC
TRBD2 | . | TRBJ2-2 | TRBV4-1 | CASRPTAGAGWTGELFF | TGCGCCAGCAGGCCAACCGCGGGAGCAGGGTGGACCGGGGAGCTGTTTTTT
. | . | TRBJ1-1 | TRBV6-2/TRBV6-3 | CASSSLIQGTEAFF | TGTGCCAGCAGTTCCCTGATACAGGGCACTGAAGCTTTCTTT
TRBD1 | . | TRBJ1-1 | TRBV11-3 | CASSYPGTGEAFF | TGTGCCAGCAGCTATCCCGGGACAGGTGAAGCTTTCTTT
TRBD1 | . | TRBJ2-7 | TRBV7-2 | CASSSGQGSYEQYF | TGTGCCAGCAGTTCGGGACAGGGGTCCTACGAGCAGTACTTC
. | . | TRBJ2-2 | TRBV28 | CASTDRPPGNTGELFF | TGTGCCAGCACCGACAGACCTCCCGGGAACACCGGGGAGCTGTTTTTT
TRBD1 | once | TRBJ1-5 | TRBV5-1 | CASSPGRADRNQPQHF | TGCGCCAGCAGCCCGGGCCGGGCGGACAGGAATCAGCCCCAGCATTTT